This T cell receptor (beta chain) was recovered during a study of control samples from healthy donors and cancer patients. Produced via immunoSEQ multiplex PCR; TCRdb's table is partial and in-frame only. The sample carries 150,000 or so clones, roughly nine tenths recorded once. The germline CDR1 and CDR2 sequences are SGHVS and FQNEAQ. There are 17 residues in the CDR3. J was trimmed by 5 bases and V by 5 bases; bases with no gene match: 16. Source material: blood. This TCR derives from a young woman in good health. The chain couples TRBV7-8 to TRBJ2-5; TRBD1 matches 8 bases. This CDR3 is CASSVGGLAGGFETQYF. The CDR3 nucleotides read TGTGCCAGCAGCGTAGGGGGGTTGGCAGGGGGCTTTGAGACCCAGTACTTC.